This T cell receptor beta chain is drawn from a study of blood T cell repertoires in COVID-19. Study-level information: Spain, Italy and the United States supplied samples that represented acute and convalescent COVID-19.

Using immunoSEQ multiplex PCR, the repertoire was profiled, and TCRdb retains in-frame clones only, with some absent. The sample records 110,000 to 150,000 clones, roughly three quarters being singletons. This CDR3 contains 15 residues. The germline V and J ends were trimmed by 0 bases and 1 base, with 5 bases remaining between them. CDR1 and CDR2 from the germline V gene are SGHDT and YYEEEE. The chain links TRBV5-6 to TRBJ2-6; D is uncertain. The sample was peripheral blood. The sequence was obtained from a woman aged 55-75 years with acute or convalescent COVID-19. The CDR3 here is CASSLATSGANVLTF. In nucleotides, the CDR3 is TGTGCCAGCAGCTTGGCCACATCTGGGGCCAACGTCCTGACTTTC. Filled out from reference TRBV5-6 and TRBJ2-6, the complete variable domain reads DAGVTQSPTHLIKTRGQQVTLRCSPKSGHDTVSWYQQALGQGPQFIFQYYEEEERQRGNFPDRFSGHQFPNYSSELNVNALLLGDSALYLCASSLATSGANVLTFGAGSRLTVL.